This T cell receptor beta chain emerged from a study of cytomegalovirus exposure and HLA in healthy donors. The wider study: A prior analysis found about 110 million unique TCR beta sequences from around 180 million T cells.

The CDR3 covers 21 residues. Trimming at V came to 3 bases and at J to 5 bases, leaving 22 bases not matched to a gene. Germline CDR1 is LGHNA and CDR2 is YSLEER. Comments on this clone: Its antigen is unidentified.

A multiplex PCR was run with 60 Vbeta primers and 13 Jbeta primers. Profiling relied on immunoSEQ multiplex PCR, and the TCRdb table lists in-frame clones only, not all of them. The sample comprises over 150,000 clones, roughly 85% of which are singletons, and 2.5% to 3% rests with the top ten. Study-wide points: Later analysis suggested most CMV-associated TCR beta chains were HLA-restricted.

This receptor was taken from a man aged 25 to 40 in good health and CMV-seropositive. Sample: PBMCs. The chain employs TRBV4-3 and TRBJ2-1, with TRBD2 matching 10 bases. CDR3 nucleotides: TGCGCCAGCAGCCATCTTTTCGGGGAAAGGGTCCCCGGACTAGCGGACAATGAGCAGTTCTTC. It codes for CASSHLFGERVPGLADNEQFF.